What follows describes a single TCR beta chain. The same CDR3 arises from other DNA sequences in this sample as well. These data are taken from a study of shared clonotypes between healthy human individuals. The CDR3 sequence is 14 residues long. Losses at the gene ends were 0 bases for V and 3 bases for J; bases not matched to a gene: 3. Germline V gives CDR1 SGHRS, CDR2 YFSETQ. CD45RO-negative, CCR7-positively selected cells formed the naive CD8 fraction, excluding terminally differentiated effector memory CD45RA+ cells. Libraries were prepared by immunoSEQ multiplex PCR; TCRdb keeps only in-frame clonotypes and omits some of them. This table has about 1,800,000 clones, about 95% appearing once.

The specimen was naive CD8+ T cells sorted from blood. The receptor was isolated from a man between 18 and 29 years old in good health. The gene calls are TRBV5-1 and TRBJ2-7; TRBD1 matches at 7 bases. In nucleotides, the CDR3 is TGCGCCAGCAGCTTGGCAGGGGGAAACTACGAGCAGTACTTC. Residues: CASSLAGGNYEQYF. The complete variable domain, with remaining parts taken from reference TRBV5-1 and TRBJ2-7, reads KAGVTQTPRYLIKTRGQQVTLSCSPISGHRSVSWYQQTPGQGLQFLFEYFSETQRNKGNFPGRFSGRQFSNSRSEMNVSTLELGDSALYLCASSLAGGNYEQYFGPGTRLTVT.